This T cell receptor beta chain was sequenced in a study of CD8 T cells in Susac syndrome (dated by TCRdb to between 2019 and 2020). Concerning the study at large: Among the sequenced Susac syndrome patients, more than 5 had clinically active disease and eight were in clinical remission. Repertoire sequencing was used to test whether CD8+ T cell activation and differentiation in Susac syndrome was antigen driven. At the time of blood withdrawal, Susac syndrome patients were either therapy-naive, taking corticosteroids (with some also receiving IVIg), or on IVIg alone.

Findings and caveats that apply to the study as a whole: The study acknowledged that relatively few individuals were included in the TCR sequencing and HLA analysis. The CD4+ T cell repertoire of patients with Susac syndrome showed no detectable clonal expansion.

Peripheral blood CD8+ and CD4+ T cells from healthy donors, Susac syndrome patients and multiple sclerosis patients were profiled by high-throughput TCR beta sequencing. Recently defined diagnostic criteria for definite or probable disease were met by the Susac syndrome patients. Bulk CD8+ and CD4+ T cells were purified by magnetic negative isolation, while CD8+ TEMRA cells were enriched using FACS. Blood was collected in EDTA tubes and processed within 24 hours, with PBMCs isolated through density gradient centrifugation. PBMCs destined for TCR sequencing were cryopreserved in liquid nitrogen and later thawed in a 37 °C water bath. A purity of at least 90% was achieved for sorted or isolated CD4+, CD8+ and CD8+ TEMRA cells. The V and J ends are trimmed by 5 bases and 4 bases, leaving 9 bases between them. Spanning cysteine to phenylalanine, the CDR3 consists of 13 amino acids. The entry retains the CDR3 DNA only, 39 bases that are in frame from base 1. From a lookup of the germline V gene (reference sequence), CDR1 and CDR2 are LNHDA and SQIVND.

This clonotype was seen only a few times. There is no known antigen for this receptor. Base qualities are not at hand, and no much larger clone is one base apart. RNA was extracted using the RNeasy kit, and about 0.45 to 1 ug of the RNA was reverse transcribed with random hexamers. TCR beta CDR3 regions were amplified with the immunoSEQ multiplex PCR assay covering 54 Vbeta and 13 Jbeta segments. To correct PCR amplification bias, a synthetic template baseline was used for both primer optimization and computational correction. Per the original workflow: Reads were annotated to V, D and J genes according to IMGT and were analyzed with immunoSEQ Analyzer, with only productive sequences retained. Clonality was calculated as one minus the Shannon entropy normalized by log2 of the number of productive unique sequences. For each patient and control, public and private clones were evaluated among the 100 most prevalent clones. Susac-specific clones were defined as absent from healthy and MS cohorts, about 1,000 published viral clones and other ImmuneACCESS disease sequences. Starting from the raw public reads, TCRdb applied fastp trimming at Q25, assembled clones with MiXCR and retained in-frame beta chains. Rows are unified per CDR3 protein, each entry keeping the most common DNA and genes. The V and J calls come from TCRdb's annotation, not from the publication. The sample table contains about 77,000 distinct CDR3 sequences; only one count was recorded for about 93% of them. The ten largest account for around 0.57% of the sample.

The rearranged segments are TRBV19 and TRBJ2-1; TRBD1 is a possible D gene, resting on 6 matching bases. The sequence derives from a human donor with Susac syndrome. The specimen was CD4+ T cells from PBMCs. The CDR3 reads as follows: CASSGTGYNEQFF. The DNA sequence reads TGTGCCAGTAGTGGCACAGGGTACAATGAGCAGTTCTTC.